This T cell receptor (beta chain) emerged from a study of blood T cells in healthy people across ages. Findings and caveats of the study: Relative to aged donors, long-lived donors carried more naive CD4+ cells and displayed higher diversity. Estimates based on one million T cells were treated as lower bounds.

Using a J-beta primer mix together with a sample-barcoded 5' primer, a second PCR was run for roughly 7 to 11 cycles. Sequencing of every sample gave 2.5 million or more CDR3-containing paired-end reads. TCRdb called the 5' RACE reads again in MiXCR, with one record for every CDR3 protein. The sample contains 800,000 or so distinct CDR3 sequences, 35% to 60% of which appear only once. Details on this clonotype: Its antigen is undetermined.

Germline-derived CDR1 and CDR2 are SGHRS and YFSETQ. The CDR3 covers 16 residues. V dropped 4 bases and J dropped 2 bases, with 18 bases sitting between them. About 9.6 milliliters of peripheral blood were drawn from each donor into EDTA-treated tubes. V gene TRBV5-1 combines with J gene TRBJ1-2, with no clear D. Sequencing used blood. The TCR was taken from a man older than 75 in good health. The CDR3 coding sequence is TGCGCCAGCAGCCCATCCCGAGGACGGCAGAACTATGGCTACACCTTC. This translates into CASSPSRGRQNYGYTF.